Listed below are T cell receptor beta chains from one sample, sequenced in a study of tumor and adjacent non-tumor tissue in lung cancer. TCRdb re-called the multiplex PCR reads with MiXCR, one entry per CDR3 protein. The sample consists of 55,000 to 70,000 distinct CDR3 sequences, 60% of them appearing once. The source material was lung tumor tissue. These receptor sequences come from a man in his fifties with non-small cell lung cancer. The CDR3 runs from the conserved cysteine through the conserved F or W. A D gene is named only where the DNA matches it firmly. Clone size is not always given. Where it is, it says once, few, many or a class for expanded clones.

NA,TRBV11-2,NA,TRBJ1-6,TGTGTCAGCAGCTTCTCGGGACACAACTATAATTCACCTCTCCGCTTT,CVSSFSGHNYNSPLRF
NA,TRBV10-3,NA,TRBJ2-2,TGTGCCATCAGGGGAGATCCTAACACCGGGGGGCTGTTTTTT,CAIRGDPNTGGLFF
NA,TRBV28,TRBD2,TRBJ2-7,TGTGCCAGCAGTCCGGGGACTAGCGGAACCCACAAGCAGTACTTC,CASSPGTSGTHKQYF
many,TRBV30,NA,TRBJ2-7,TGTGCCTGGAGTGTTGGAGGGAGGAACGAGCAGTACTTC,CAWSVGGRNEQYF
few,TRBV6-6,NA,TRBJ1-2,TGTGGCAGTAGTTCAGGATATGGCTACACCTTC,CGSSSGYGYTF
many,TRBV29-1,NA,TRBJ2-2,TGCAGCGTCCTGACACGGTCGGGCACCGGGGAGCTGTTTTTT,CSVLTRSGTGELFF
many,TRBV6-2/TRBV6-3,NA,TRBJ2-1,TGTGCCAGCAGTTACTCGATAGAGGGGAGCCCGGCGAATGAGCAGTTCTTC,CASSYSIEGSPANEQFF
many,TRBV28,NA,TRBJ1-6,TGTGCCAGCAGTTCTCTTTTGGCGGGGGGGATTTCACCCCTCCACTTT,CASSSLLAGGISPLHF
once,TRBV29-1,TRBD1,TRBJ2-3,TGCAGCGTTGGAGGAGGGACAGGCCGAACAGATACGCAGTATTTT,CSVGGGTGRTDTQYF
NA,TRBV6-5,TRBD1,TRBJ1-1,TGTGCCAGCAGTCGCCGGACAGGGGCGAAGAACACTGAAGCTTTCTTT,CASSRRTGAKNTEAFF
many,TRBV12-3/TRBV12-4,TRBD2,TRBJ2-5,TGTGCCAGCAGTACTAGCGGGGGAGAGACCCAGTACTTC,CASSTSGGETQYF
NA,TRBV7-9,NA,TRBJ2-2,TGTGCCAGCAGCTTACGACAGGGAGGGGACGGGGAGCTGTTTTTT,CASSLRQGGDGELFF
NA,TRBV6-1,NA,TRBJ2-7,TGTGCCAGCAGGCGTGAGGGCCTTATGGAGCAGTACTTC,CASRREGLMEQYF
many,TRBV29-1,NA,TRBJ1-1,TGCAGCGTTGAAGTCGGGCCCACTGAAGCTTTCTTT,CSVEVGPTEAFF
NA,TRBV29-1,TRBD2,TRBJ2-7,TGCAGCCTCGCTCCTAGCGGGGGCTACGAGCAGTATTTC,CSLAPSGGYEQYF
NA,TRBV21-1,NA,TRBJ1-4,TGTGCCAGCAGCAAAGATCAATCAGGGGTTAATGAAAAACTGTTTTTT,CASSKDQSGVNEKLFF
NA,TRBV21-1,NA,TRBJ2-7,TGTGCCATCAGCAAAGAGGCTAGCGTTCCCTACGAGCAGCACTTC,CAISKEASVPYEQHF
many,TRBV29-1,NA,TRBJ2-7,TGCAGCGCTGTACAGGTCCAGGGGTCCTACGAGCAGTACTTC,CSAVQVQGSYEQYF
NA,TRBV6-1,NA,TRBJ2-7,TGTGCCACAACTACTAGCGCACAGGGGAGAGGCGAGCAGTACTTC,CATTTSAQGRGEQYF
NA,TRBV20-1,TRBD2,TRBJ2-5,TGCAAAGCTAGTAGCCCTAGCGGGAGTGAGACCCAGTACTTC,CKASSPSGSETQYF
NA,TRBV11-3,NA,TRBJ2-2,TGTGCCAACAGCTCCAGCGGAGGGGATCCCGGGGAGATGTTTTTT,CANSSSGGDPGEMFF
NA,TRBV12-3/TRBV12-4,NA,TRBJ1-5,TGTGCCAGCACCCGGATAGGGGTTAATCAGCCTCAGCATTTT,CASTRIGVNQPQHF
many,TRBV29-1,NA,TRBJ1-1,TGCAGCGTTGAAGAAGTCAGGGGCACTGAAGCTTTCTTT,CSVEEVRGTEAFF
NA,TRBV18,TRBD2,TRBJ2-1,TGTGCCAGCTCACCACCGACTAGCGGGAGGGTGAACAATGAGCAGTTCTTC,CASSPPTSGRVNNEQFF
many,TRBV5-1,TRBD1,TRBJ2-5,TGCGCCAGCAGCCCCTTTGGACAGGGCCAAGAGACCCAGTACTTC,CASSPFGQGQETQYF